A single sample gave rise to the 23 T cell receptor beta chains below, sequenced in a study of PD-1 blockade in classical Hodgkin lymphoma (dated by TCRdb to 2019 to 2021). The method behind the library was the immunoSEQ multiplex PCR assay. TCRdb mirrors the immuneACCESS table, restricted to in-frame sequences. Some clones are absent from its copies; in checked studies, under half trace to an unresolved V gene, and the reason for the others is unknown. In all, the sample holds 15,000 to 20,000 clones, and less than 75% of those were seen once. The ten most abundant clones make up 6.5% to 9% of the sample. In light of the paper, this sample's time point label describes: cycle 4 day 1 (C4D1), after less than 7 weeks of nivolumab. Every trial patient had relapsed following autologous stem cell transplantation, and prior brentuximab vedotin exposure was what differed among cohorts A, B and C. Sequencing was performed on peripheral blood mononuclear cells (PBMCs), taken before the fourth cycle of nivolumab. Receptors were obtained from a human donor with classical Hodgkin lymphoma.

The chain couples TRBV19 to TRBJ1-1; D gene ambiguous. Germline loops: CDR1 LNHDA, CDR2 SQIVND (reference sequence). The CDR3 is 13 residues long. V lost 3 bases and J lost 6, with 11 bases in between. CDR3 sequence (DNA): TGTGCCAGTAGTATTGGAGCAGTTTCTGAAGCTTTCTTT. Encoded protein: CASSIGAVSEAFF.

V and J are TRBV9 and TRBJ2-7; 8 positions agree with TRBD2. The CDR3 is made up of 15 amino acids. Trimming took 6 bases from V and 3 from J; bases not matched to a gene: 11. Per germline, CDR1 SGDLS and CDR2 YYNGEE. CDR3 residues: CASTRGGAGDYEQYF. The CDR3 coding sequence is TGTGCCAGCACCCGTGGGGGAGCGGGAGACTACGAGCAGTACTTC. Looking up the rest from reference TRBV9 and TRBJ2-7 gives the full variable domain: DSGVTQTPKHLITATGQRVTLRCSPRSGDLSVYWYQQSLDQGLQFLIQYYNGEERAKGNILERFSAQQFPDLHSELNLSSLELGDSALYFCASTRGGAGDYEQYFGPGTRLTVT.

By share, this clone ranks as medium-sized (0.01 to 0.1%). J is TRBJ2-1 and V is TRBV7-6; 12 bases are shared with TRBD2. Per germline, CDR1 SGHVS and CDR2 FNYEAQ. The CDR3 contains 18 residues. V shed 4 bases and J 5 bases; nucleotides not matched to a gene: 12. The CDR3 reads CASSWTTSGSNSDNEQFF. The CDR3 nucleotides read TGTGCCAGCAGCTGGACGACTAGCGGGAGCAATTCCGACAATGAGCAGTTCTTC.

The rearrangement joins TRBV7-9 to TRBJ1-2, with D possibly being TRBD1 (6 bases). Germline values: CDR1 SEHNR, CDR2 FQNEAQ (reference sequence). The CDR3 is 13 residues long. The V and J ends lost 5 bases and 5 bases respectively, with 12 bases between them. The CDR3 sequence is CASSDRTVYGYTF. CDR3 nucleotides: TGTGCCAGCAGCGACAGGACGGTATATGGCTACACCTTC. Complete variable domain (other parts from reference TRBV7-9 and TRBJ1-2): DTGVSQNPRHKITKRGQNVTFRCDPISEHNRLYWYRQTLGQGPEFLTYFQNEAQLEKSRLLSDRFSAERPKGSFSTLEIQRTEQGDSAMYLCASSDRTVYGYTFGSGTRLTVV.

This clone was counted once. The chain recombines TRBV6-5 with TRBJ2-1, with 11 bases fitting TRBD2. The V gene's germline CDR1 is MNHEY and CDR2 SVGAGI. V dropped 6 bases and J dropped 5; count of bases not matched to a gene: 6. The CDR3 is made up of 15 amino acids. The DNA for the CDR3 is TGTGCCAGCAGGGACGGGACTAGCGGACACAATGAGCAGTTCTTC. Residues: CASRDGTSGHNEQFF.

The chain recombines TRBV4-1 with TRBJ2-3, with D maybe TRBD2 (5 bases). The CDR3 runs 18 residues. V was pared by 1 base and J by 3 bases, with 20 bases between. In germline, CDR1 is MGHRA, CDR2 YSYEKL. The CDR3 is CASSQVLAGVNGTDTQYF. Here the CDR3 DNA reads TGCGCCAGCAGCCAAGTTTTGGCGGGCGTGAATGGTACAGATACGCAGTATTTT.

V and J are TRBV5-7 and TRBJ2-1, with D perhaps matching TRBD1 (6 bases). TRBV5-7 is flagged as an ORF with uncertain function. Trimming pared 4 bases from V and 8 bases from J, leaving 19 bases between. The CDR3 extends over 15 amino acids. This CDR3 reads CASSLGGTTTDEQFF. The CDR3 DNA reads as TGTGCCAGCAGCCTAGGGGGTACTACCACAGATGAGCAGTTCTTC.

DNA for the CDR3: TGTGCCAGCAGTTTATCGAGGACAGGTGCCGCCGAGCAGTACTTC. As protein: CASSLSRTGAAEQYF. This chain links TRBV27 with TRBJ2-7; the match to TRBD1 covers 7 bases. The junction had 8 bases not matched to a gene; V was cut back by 0 bases and J by 6 bases. The CDR3 covers 15 residues. The V gene's germline CDR1 is MNHEY and CDR2 SMNVEV (reference sequence).

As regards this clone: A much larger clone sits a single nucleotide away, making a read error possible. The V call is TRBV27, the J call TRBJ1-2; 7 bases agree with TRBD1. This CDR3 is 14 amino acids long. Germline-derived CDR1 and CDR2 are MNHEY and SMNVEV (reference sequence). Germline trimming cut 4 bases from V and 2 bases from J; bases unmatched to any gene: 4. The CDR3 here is CASSSAQGNYGYTF. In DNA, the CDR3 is TGTGCCAGCAGTTCAGCACAGGGGAACTATGGCTACACCTTC.

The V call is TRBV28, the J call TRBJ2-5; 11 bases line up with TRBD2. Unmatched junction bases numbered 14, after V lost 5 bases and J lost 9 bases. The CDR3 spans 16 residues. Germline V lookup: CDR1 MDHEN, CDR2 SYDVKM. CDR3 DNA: TGTGCCAGCAGTCTGGGGACTAGCGGCCAGCGCGGGGCCCAGTACTTC. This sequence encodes CASSLGTSGQRGAQYF.

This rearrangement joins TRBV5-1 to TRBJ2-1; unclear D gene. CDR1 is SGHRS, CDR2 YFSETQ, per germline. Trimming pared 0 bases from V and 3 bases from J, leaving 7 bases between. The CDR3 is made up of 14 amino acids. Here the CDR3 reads CASSLEGHYNEQFF. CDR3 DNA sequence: TGCGCCAGCAGCTTGGAGGGCCACTACAATGAGCAGTTCTTC.

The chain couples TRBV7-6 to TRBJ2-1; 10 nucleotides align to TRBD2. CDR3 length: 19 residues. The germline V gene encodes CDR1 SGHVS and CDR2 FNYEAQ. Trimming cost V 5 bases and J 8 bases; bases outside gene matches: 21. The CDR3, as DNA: TGTGCCAGCAGCCTAACCCCACGGACCTATAGCGGGAGGTCGGATGAGCAGTTCTTC. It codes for CASSLTPRTYSGRSDEQFF.

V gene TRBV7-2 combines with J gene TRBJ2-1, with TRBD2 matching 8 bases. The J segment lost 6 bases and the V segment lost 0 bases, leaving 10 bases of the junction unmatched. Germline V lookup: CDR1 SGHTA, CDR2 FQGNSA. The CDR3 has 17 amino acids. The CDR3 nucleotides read TGTGCCAGCAGCTTAGCCCTGGGACTAGGGAGACGCAATGAGCAGTTCTTC. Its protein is CASSLALGLGRRNEQFF.

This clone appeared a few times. DNA of the CDR3: TGTGCCAGCAGCCGGACAGACACTGAAGCTTTCTTT. This codes for CASSRTDTEAFF. The chain joins TRBV5-4 to TRBJ1-1; TRBD1 is a possible D gene (6 bases). With 4 bases removed from V and 3 bases from J, the gap between germline ends came to 7 bases. This CDR3 contains 12 residues. The V gene's germline CDR1 is SGHNT and CDR2 YYREEE (reference sequence).

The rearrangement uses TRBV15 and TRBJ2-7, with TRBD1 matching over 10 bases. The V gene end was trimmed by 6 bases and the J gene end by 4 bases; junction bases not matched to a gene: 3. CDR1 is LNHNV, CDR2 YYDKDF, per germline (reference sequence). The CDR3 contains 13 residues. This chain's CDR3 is CATSQDRGYEQYF. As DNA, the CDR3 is TGTGCCACCAGTCAGGACAGGGGGTACGAGCAGTACTTC.

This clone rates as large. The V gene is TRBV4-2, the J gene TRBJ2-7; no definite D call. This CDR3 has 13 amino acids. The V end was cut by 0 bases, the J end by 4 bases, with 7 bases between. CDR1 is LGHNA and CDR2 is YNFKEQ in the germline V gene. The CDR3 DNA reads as TGTGCCAGCAGCCAAGATTTTGAGTACGAGCAGTACTTC. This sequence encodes CASSQDFEYEQYF.

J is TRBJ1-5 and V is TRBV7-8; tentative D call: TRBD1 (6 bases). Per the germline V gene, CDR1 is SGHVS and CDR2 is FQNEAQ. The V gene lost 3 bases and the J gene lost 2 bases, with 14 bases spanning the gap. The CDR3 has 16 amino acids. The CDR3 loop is CASSFNRDSGNQPQHF. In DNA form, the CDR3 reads TGTGCCAGCAGCTTTAACAGGGATTCGGGCAATCAGCCCCAGCATTTT.

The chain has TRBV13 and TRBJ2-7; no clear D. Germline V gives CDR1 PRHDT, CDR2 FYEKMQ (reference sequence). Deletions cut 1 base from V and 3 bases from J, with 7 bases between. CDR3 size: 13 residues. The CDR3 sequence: CASSLASGYEQYF. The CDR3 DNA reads TGTGCCAGCAGCTTAGCATCAGGCTACGAGCAGTACTTC.

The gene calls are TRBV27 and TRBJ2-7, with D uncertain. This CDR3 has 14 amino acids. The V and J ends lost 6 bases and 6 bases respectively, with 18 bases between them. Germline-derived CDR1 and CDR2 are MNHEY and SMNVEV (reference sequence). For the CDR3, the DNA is TGTGCCAGCAGCCCCAGGACCGGATACCGCGAGCAGTACTTC. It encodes CASSPRTGYREQYF.

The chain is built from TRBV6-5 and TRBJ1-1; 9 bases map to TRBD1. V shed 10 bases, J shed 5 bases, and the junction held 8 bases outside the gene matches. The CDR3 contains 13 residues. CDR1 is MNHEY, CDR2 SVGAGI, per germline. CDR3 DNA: TGTGCCACCAAAGGGACAGGGAGTACTGAAGCTTTCTTT. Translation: CATKGTGSTEAFF.

The DNA for the CDR3 is TGCGCCAGCAGCCAAGATTCCCAGGGGGCGAGAGGCTACACCTTC. This translates into CASSQDSQGARGYTF. V is TRBV4-1 and J is TRBJ1-2, with 8 bases fitting TRBD1. This CDR3 is built from 15 residues. J gave up 8 bases and V 0 bases, and 8 bases lay outside the gene matches. Germline loops: CDR1 MGHRA, CDR2 YSYEKL.

CDR3 protein: CASSIGGLGNTEAFF. CDR3 bases: TGTGCCAGTAGTATAGGGGGGCTTGGAAACACTGAAGCTTTCTTT. J is TRBJ1-1 and V is TRBV19; weak D call: TRBD1 (6 bases). Trimming cost V 1 base and J 2 bases, with 11 bases left between them. The CDR3 contains 15 residues. Germline CDR1 and CDR2: LNHDA and SQIVND (reference sequence).

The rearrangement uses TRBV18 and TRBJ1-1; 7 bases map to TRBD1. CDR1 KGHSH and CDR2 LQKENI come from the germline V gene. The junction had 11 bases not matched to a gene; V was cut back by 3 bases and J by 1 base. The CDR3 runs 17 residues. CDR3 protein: CASSPLPGQRKNTEAFF. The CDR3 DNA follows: TGTGCCAGCTCACCCCTCCCGGGACAGAGAAAGAACACTGAAGCTTTCTTT.